The 3 T cell receptor beta chains presented below share a single source sample, sequenced in a study of siplizumab effects on memory and regulatory T cells. Only in-frame clones appear in the TCRdb table, and some are missing; sequencing was by immunoSEQ multiplex PCR. This table holds tens of thousands of clones, just under 95% found once. The sample consisted of CD8+ T cells sorted from blood. The source is a human donor in good health.

This rearrangement joins TRBV2 to TRBJ2-1, with D unresolved. Trimming removed 0 bases at V and 10 bases at J, with 7 bases between. The length of the CDR3 is 12 residues. Germline values: CDR1 SNHLY, CDR2 FYNNEI. The CDR3 reads CASSEAWAEQFF. CDR3 in DNA: TGTGCCAGCAGTGAAGCCTGGGCCGAGCAGTTCTTC.

The chain uses TRBV7-8 and TRBJ2-1, with 10 bases fitting TRBD2. The CDR3 contains 15 residues. The V gene's germline CDR1 is SGHVS and CDR2 FQNEAQ. Unmatched junction bases numbered 3, after V lost 5 bases and J lost 2 bases. The CDR3 sequence: CASSPGTSAYNEQFF. The CDR3 bases are TGTGCCAGCAGCCCCGGGACTAGCGCCTACAATGAGCAGTTCTTC. The full variable domain, completed using reference TRBV7-8 and TRBJ2-1, is GAGVSQSPRYKVAKRGQDVALRCDPISGHVSLFWYQQALGQGPEFLTYFQNEAQLDKSGLPSDRFFAERPEGSVSTLKIQRTQQEDSAVYLCASSPGTSAYNEQFFGPGTRLTVL.

The rearrangement uses TRBV4-1 and TRBJ1-2, with 8 bases identical to TRBD1. This CDR3 has 17 residues. The germline V gene encodes CDR1 MGHRA and CDR2 YSYEKL. The ends lost 3 bases at V and 5 bases at J; junction bases unmatched: 14. CDR3 in amino acids: CASSHPDRAPYQYGYTF. The DNA for the CDR3 is TGCGCCAGCAGCCACCCGGACAGGGCGCCTTATCAATATGGCTACACCTTC.